Listed below are T cell receptor beta chains from one sample, sequenced in a study of Ad26.COV2.S vaccination and SARS-CoV-2 variants. Some clones are missing from TCRdb's copy, which holds only in-frame ones; the method was immunoSEQ multiplex PCR. The table has almost 400,000 clones, around 89% seen once. The input for sequencing was peripheral blood, taken in a trial of Ad26.COV2.S vaccine versus placebo. Every receptor here comes from a person between 18 and 65 years old who received the Ad26.COV2.S COVID-19 vaccine or a placebo. The CDR3 runs from the conserved cysteine through the conserved F or W. D genes are given only for firm matches. Part of the rows lack a size; the others show once, few, many or a class for expanded clones.

v_call	j_call	d_call	clone_size	cdr3_nt	cdr3_aa
TRBV28	TRBJ2-3	-	once	TGTGCCAGCACCATCCCTCGCACAGATACGCAGTATTTT	CASTIPRTDTQYF
TRBV5-5	TRBJ2-3	TRBD2	few	TGTGCCAGCAGCTCGGGGACTATCACAGATACGCAGTATTTT	CASSSGTITDTQYF
TRBV28	TRBJ2-5	-	-	TGTGCCAGCAGTTTGGCTGGGGGGATGGAGACCCAGTACTTC	CASSLAGGMETQYF
TRBV6-6	TRBJ2-7	-	-	TGTGCCAGCGGAGCGGTCTCCTACGAGCAGTACTTC	CASGAVSYEQYF
TRBV21-1	TRBJ2-3	-	-	TGTGCCAGCAGCAAACCCTCTAGTAGGGTTAGCACAGATACGCAGTATTTT	CASSKPSSRVSTDTQYF
TRBV5-8	TRBJ2-1	TRBD2	-	TGTGCCAGCAGCTTGGCAATAGCGGGAGCGTGGAATGAGCAGTTCTTC	CASSLAIAGAWNEQFF
TRBV28	TRBJ2-2	-	-	TGTGCCAGCTCGGTGGCAGGGAACGCGAACACCGGGGAGCTGTTTTTT	CASSVAGNANTGELFF
TRBV9	TRBJ1-1	-	-	TGTGCCAGCAGCGACCAGGGATTTGGCACTGAAGCTTTCTTT	CASSDQGFGTEAFF
TRBV6-1	TRBJ1-1	-	-	TGTGCCAGCAGTGATGAGGGTGTCACCACTGAAGCTTTCTTT	CASSDEGVTTEAFF
TRBV4-1	TRBJ1-1	-	-	TGCGCCAGCAGCCGAGAGGCTGAAGCTTTCTTT	CASSREAEAFF
TRBV12-1	TRBJ1-2	-	-	TGTGCCAGCAGCTTTACGGGACAAGACTATGGCTACACCTTC	CASSFTGQDYGYTF
TRBV7-2	TRBJ1-6	-	-	TGTGCCAGCAGCGAGGACTCCCCGAAAAACAATTCACCCCTCCACTTT	CASSEDSPKNNSPLHF
TRBV6-5	TRBJ2-7	TRBD2	-	TGTGCCAGCAGTTACTCGACCAGCGGGAGCACCTACGAGCAGTACTTC	CASSYSTSGSTYEQYF
TRBV6-5	TRBJ2-3	-	-	TGTGCCAGTGGTAGAGGCACAGATACGCAGTATTTT	CASGRGTDTQYF
TRBV11-3	TRBJ2-7	TRBD1	-	TGTGCCAGCAGCCCACCGCTGGGGACAGATAACGAGCAGTACTTC	CASSPPLGTDNEQYF
TRBV11-1	TRBJ1-1	-	-	TGTGCCAGCAGCTCGGACCTTTTCCTCGGCACTGAAGCTTTCTTT	CASSSDLFLGTEAFF
TRBV14	TRBJ2-3	-	-	TGTGCCAGCAGCCAACTAGCGTTTGGGTTGAGTACAGATACGCAGTATTTT	CASSQLAFGLSTDTQYF
TRBV3-1/TRBV3-2	TRBJ1-6	-	-	TGTGCCAGCAGCCAAGATCTTCAGGGGAGCTCCTATAATTCACCCCTCCACTTT	CASSQDLQGSSYNSPLHF
TRBV9	TRBJ2-1	TRBD2	-	TGTGCCAGCAGCGTAGGGGGCCGCTCGGGAGGGGCCAATGAGCAGTTCTTC	CASSVGGRSGGANEQFF
TRBV27	TRBJ2-1	-	once	TGTGCCAGCAGTTCCCGACAGACTCCCTCCTACAATGAGCAGTTCTTC	CASSSRQTPSYNEQFF
TRBV18	TRBJ2-7	-	-	TGTGCCAGCTCACCAACACCCTCATCTCGGGAGCAGTACTTC	CASSPTPSSREQYF
TRBV3-1/TRBV3-2	TRBJ1-6	-	-	TGTGCCAGCAGCCGGGGGTTCCTAAATAATTCACCCCTCCACTTT	CASSRGFLNNSPLHF
TRBV4-1	TRBJ2-5	-	-	TGCGCCAGCAGCCAAGGTCCAGCGGCCCAAGAGACCCAGTACTTC	CASSQGPAAQETQYF
TRBV15	TRBJ1-2	-	-	TGTGCCACCAGCAGAGTCGGAGGGGTGAGTGGCTACACCTTC	CATSRVGGVSGYTF
TRBV15	TRBJ2-3	TRBD2	-	TGTGCCACCAGCACCCCAGGGAGGGTTGATACGCAGTATTTT	CATSTPGRVDTQYF
TRBV5-6	TRBJ1-1	-	-	TGTGCCAGCAGCTTAAAAATGCGGGATAACACTGAAGCTTTCTTT	CASSLKMRDNTEAFF
TRBV30	TRBJ2-7	TRBD1	-	TGTGCCTGGAGGGAGACAGGGGCGGGGGAGCAGTACTTC	CAWRETGAGEQYF
TRBV5-1	TRBJ2-7	-	-	TGCGCCAGCAGCTTGGTCGGGATGCTTGAATACGAGCAGTACTTC	CASSLVGMLEYEQYF